The present entry profiles one TCR beta chain with its context. Its specificity is unknown. This sample is part of a study of shared clonotypes between healthy human individuals. Broader study findings: Clonotypes that were shared across a handful of donors made up about 4.5% of naive CD4 clonotypes. The genetic and exposure-history diversity represented was limited by few donors.

The length of the CDR3 is 15 residues. Germline V lookup: CDR1 SNHLY, CDR2 FYNNEI. The V end lost 2 bases, the J end lost 4 bases, and 14 bases lay between the germline ends. Here immunoSEQ multiplex PCR was the method, and the copy in TCRdb shows in-frame clones only, minus some. This sample has approximately 2,000,000 clones, with about 90% found just once. This chain links TRBV2 with TRBJ2-5, with no clear D. Sequencing was done on a sample of naive CD4+ T cells from PBMCs. Subset: CD45RA+ positively selected. The TCR was taken from a man aged 18 to 29 in good health. Some clones in this sample may be carry-over from other donors' samples. CDR3 residues: CASSESIGRPETQYF. CDR3 DNA: TGTGCCAGCAGTGAAAGTATCGGGCGGCCAGAGACCCAGTACTTC.